This TCR beta chain was retrieved from a study of cytomegalovirus exposure and HLA in healthy donors. For this clone: What it recognizes is unknown.

Germline assignment: CDR1 SGDLS and CDR2 YYNGEE. V lost 0 bases to trimming and J lost 4 bases; unmatched junction nucleotides: 0. There are 13 residues in the CDR3. The PCR ran on 60 Vbeta and 13 Jbeta primers. The data were produced by immunoSEQ multiplex PCR, yet TCRdb's version contains in-frame clones alone and is incomplete. This sample has about 130,000 clones, with more than 70% found just once. Study-wide findings and caveats: The majority of TCR sequences were rare, yet some public TCRs appeared in many donors. Certain indistinguishable V segments, among them TRBV6-2 and TRBV6-3, were excluded. Apart from CMV serostatus, no immune exposure information was available.

Sample: PBMCs. The chain links TRBV9 to TRBJ1-1, with 7 bases aligning to TRBD1. This receptor was obtained from a man aged 25 to 45 in good health and CMV-seronegative. The CDR3 coding sequence is TGTGCCAGCAGCGTAGGACAGGGCACTGAAGCTTTCTTT. Translating it yields CASSVGQGTEAFF.